This entry lists 23 T cell receptor beta chains sequenced from one sample in a study of blood T cell repertoires in COVID-19. Using immunoSEQ multiplex PCR, the repertoire was profiled, and TCRdb retains in-frame clones only, with some absent. The data show about 400,000 clones, over 75% seen once. The sample taken for sequencing was PBMCs or T cells enriched from blood (not recorded which). These TCRs come from a woman in her 40s with acute COVID-19.

Here the CDR3 DNA reads TGTGCCAGTAGTATCCCGGGACAGGGAGGTTGGAGTAATCAGCCCCAGCATTTT. Translated, it gives CASSIPGQGGWSNQPQHF. The genes are TRBV19 and TRBJ1-5; TRBD1 aligns across 9 bases. The germline gives CDR1 LNHDA, CDR2 SQIVND (reference sequence). The J segment lost 4 bases and the V segment lost 3 bases, leaving 13 bases of the junction unmatched. The CDR3 totals 18 residues.

This chain uses TRBV6-6 with TRBJ2-5, with TRBD1 as a possible D gene (6 bases). The CDR3 covers 12 residues. V was clipped by 6 bases and J by 4 bases, with 9 bases between them. Germline assignment: CDR1 MNHNY and CDR2 SVGAGI (reference sequence). Here the CDR3 reads CASRGGVETQYF. The CDR3 DNA is TGTGCCAGCAGAGGGGGTGTAGAGACCCAGTACTTC.

The genes are TRBV7-8 and TRBJ2-7, with 11 nucleotides matching TRBD2. The V gene end was trimmed by 5 bases and the J gene end by 4 bases; junction bases not matched to a gene: 13. CDR3 length: 17 amino acids. From germline, CDR1 is SGHVS and CDR2 FQNEAQ. The CDR3 is CASSRPGLAGGGYEQYF. DNA of the CDR3: TGTGCCAGCAGCCGCCCGGGGCTAGCGGGGGGAGGGTACGAGCAGTACTTC.

The rearrangement joins TRBV6-6 to TRBJ2-7; 7 bases align to TRBD1. Looked up from germline, CDR1 is MNHNY and CDR2 is SVGAGI (reference sequence). This CDR3 comprises 13 residues. The V segment lost 6 bases and the J segment 3 bases; nucleotides outside the gene matches: 5. CDR3 nucleotides: TGTGCCAGCAGGTTGGACAGGAACTACGAGCAGTACTTC. As protein: CASRLDRNYEQYF.

The chain is built from TRBV12-5 and TRBJ1-1; 7 bases align to TRBD1. The junction had 6 bases not matched to a gene; V was cut back by 6 bases and J by 5 bases. CDR1 is LGHNT and CDR2 is FRNRAP in the germline V gene. The CDR3 is 13 amino acids. In nucleotides, the CDR3 is TGTGCTAGTGGACAGGGGCATCTGACTGAAGCTTTCTTT. Translation gives CASGQGHLTEAFF.

The J gene is TRBJ2-2, the V gene TRBV19; 10 nucleotides agree with TRBD2. V shed 5 bases and J 10 bases; nucleotides not matched to a gene: 7. The length of the CDR3 is 14 residues. Germline loops: CDR1 LNHDA, CDR2 SQIVND (reference sequence). The CDR3 DNA is TGTGCCAGTAGTGGAGGGACTAGCGTTGAGGAGCTGTTTTTT. Amino acids: CASSGGTSVEELFF.

The rearrangement links TRBV12-3 or TRBV12-4 to TRBJ1-4, with 9 bases identical to TRBD1. The CDR3 is 13 amino acids. Losses at the gene ends were 6 bases for V and 5 bases for J; bases not matched to a gene: 1. The CDR3 loop reads CASSDRGNEKLFF. The CDR3 DNA is TGTGCCAGCAGCGACAGGGGGAATGAAAAACTGTTTTTT.

This chain connects TRBV3-1 (or the pseudogene TRBV3-2) to TRBJ2-3; no definite D call. This CDR3 contains 15 residues. Germline V CDR1 and CDR2: LGHDT, YNNKEL (reference sequence). Trimming removed 1 base from V and 6 bases from J, with 14 bases in between. The CDR3 region has the DNA TGTGCCAGCAGCCAAGGGTCACTATCGAGTGATACGCAGTATTTT. This codes for CASSQGSLSSDTQYF.

The CDR3 sequence is CACTGQRVPEAFF. In DNA, the CDR3 is TGTGCCTGTACGGGACAAAGAGTACCTGAAGCTTTCTTT. The V and J genes are TRBV30 and TRBJ1-1; possible D gene TRBD1, 6 bases. The CDR3 extends over 13 amino acids. Between the trimmed V and J ends, which lost 6 bases and 6 bases, there was a span of 17 bases. Germline values: CDR1 GTSNPN, CDR2 SVGIG (reference sequence).

The V call is TRBV10-3, the J call TRBJ2-7; perhaps TRBD1 as D (5 bases). CDR3 size: 15 residues. Germline V gene sequence: CDR1 ENHRY, CDR2 SYGVKD. V dropped 2 bases and J dropped 2 bases, with 13 bases sitting between them. DNA of the CDR3: TGTGCCATCAGTGAGCCGCGTAGGGGTCCCTACGAGCAGTACTTC. Translation gives CAISEPRRGPYEQYF.

A few counts support this clone. The chain couples TRBV7-9 to TRBJ2-3; TRBD2 aligns across 7 bases. The CDR3 extends over 15 amino acids. The V gene's germline CDR1 is SEHNR and CDR2 FQNEAQ (reference sequence). With 6 bases clipped from V and 1 base from J, the junction kept 7 bases outside the gene matches. The CDR3 nucleotides are TGTGCCAGCAGGTTAAGCACTAGCGGCACAGATACGCAGTATTTT. It specifies CASRLSTSGTDTQYF.

A single count supports this clone. The V call is TRBV10-3, the J call TRBJ2-1, with TRBD2 identical over 8 bases. The CDR3 loop spans 15 amino acids. Germline CDR1 is ENHRY and CDR2 is SYGVKD. V dropped 6 bases and J dropped 9; count of bases not matched to a gene: 13. Written as DNA, the CDR3 is TGTGCCATCAGCCGACGGGGGGGGTTGGATGGTGAGCAGTTCTTC. This encodes CAISRRGGLDGEQFF.

V gene TRBV29-1 combines with J gene TRBJ2-1; 9 bases are a match to TRBD2. The CDR3 length is 17 residues. CDR1 and CDR2 from the germline V gene are SQVTM and ANQGSEA. J was trimmed by 0 bases and V by 4 bases; bases with no gene match: 10. Written as DNA, the CDR3 is TGCAGCGTTGTAGGTAGCGGGGGCCTGAGCTCCTACAATGAGCAGTTCTTC. Translated, it gives CSVVGSGGLSSYNEQFF.

This clone was counted between two and nine times. The genes are TRBV11-2 and TRBJ1-2, with TRBD1 as a possible D gene (5 bases). Between the trimmed V and J ends, which lost 0 bases and 9 bases, there was a span of 11 bases. Germline CDR1 and CDR2: SGHAT and FQNNGV. The CDR3 spans 13 residues. CDR3 protein: CASSLDLPGRYTF. The CDR3 nucleotides read TGTGCCAGCAGCTTAGATCTCCCAGGGCGCTACACCTTC.

The CDR3 sequence is CSVARGIDTEAFF. The CDR3 DNA reads as TGCAGCGTTGCACGAGGGATCGACACTGAAGCTTTCTTT. The chain recombines TRBV29-1 with TRBJ1-1; D is unresolved. From germline, CDR1 is SQVTM and CDR2 ANQGSEA. The CDR3 has 13 amino acids. Trimming took 4 bases from V and 3 from J, leaving 12 bases between them.

This rearrangement joins TRBV5-1 to TRBJ2-2; 7 nucleotides agree with TRBD2. The V and J ends lost 1 base and 8 bases, in that order; junction bases with no gene match: 5. The CDR3 covers 14 residues. Germline assignment: CDR1 SGHRS and CDR2 YFSETQ. Here the CDR3 DNA reads TGCGCCAGCAGCTTGTTGCGGGGGTCAGGGGAGCTGTTTTTT. It specifies CASSLLRGSGELFF.

The DNA for the CDR3 is TGTGCCACCAGTGATAAACAGGGACCCAATCAGCCCCAGCATTTT. The encoded protein is CATSDKQGPNQPQHF. V gene TRBV24-1 combines with J gene TRBJ1-5; a weak D match, TRBD1 (6 bases). This CDR3 contains 15 residues. Per the germline V gene, CDR1 is KGHDR and CDR2 is SFDVKD. Trimming cost V 3 bases and J 3 bases, with 11 bases left between them.

The CDR3 DNA reads as TGTGCCAGCAGCCCAGGAATGGGGGGTAGGGGCCAGCCCCAGCATTTT. Translation gives CASSPGMGGRGQPQHF. The chain has TRBV9 and TRBJ1-5, with a tentative D call TRBD1 (5 bases). This CDR3 is built from 16 residues. V was clipped by 4 bases and J by 7 bases, with 21 bases between them. The germline V gene has CDR1 SGDLS and CDR2 YYNGEE. The complete variable domain, with remaining parts taken from reference TRBV9 and TRBJ1-5, reads DSGVTQTPKHLITATGQRVTLRCSPRSGDLSVYWYQQSLDQGLQFLIQYYNGEERAKGNILERFSAQQFPDLHSELNLSSLELGDSALYFCASSPGMGGRGQPQHFGDGTRLSIL.

J is TRBJ2-3 and V is TRBV27, with TRBD1 as a possible D gene (6 bases). V lost 5 bases and J 1 base, leaving 10 bases between the germline ends. CDR3 length equals 14 residues. The V gene's germline CDR1 is MNHEY and CDR2 SMNVEV (reference sequence). This chain's CDR3 is CASSPQGRTDTQYF. The CDR3, as DNA: TGTGCCAGCAGTCCTCAGGGGCGCACAGATACGCAGTATTTT.

The chain employs TRBV11-2 and TRBJ2-2; D might be TRBD1 (6 bases). V was pared by 5 bases and J by 7 bases, with 14 bases between. The germline V gene has CDR1 SGHAT and CDR2 FQNNGV. This CDR3 is 14 amino acids long. The CDR3 loop is CASSVQGALGELFF. CDR3 coding DNA: TGTGCCAGCAGCGTACAGGGTGCTCTCGGGGAGCTGTTTTTT.

CDR3 amino acids: CASTETHQGVGHF. Here the CDR3 DNA reads TGTGCCAGCACCGAGACCCATCAGGGGGTAGGGCATTTT. The chain joins TRBV2 to TRBJ1-5; 7 positions agree with TRBD1. Germline V gives CDR1 SNHLY, CDR2 FYNNEI. Trimming removed 7 bases from V and 15 bases from J; junction bases left unmatched: 15. There are 13 residues in the CDR3.

The chain couples TRBV6-1 to TRBJ1-5; 7 nucleotides match TRBD1. Germline CDR1 MNHNS, CDR2 SASEGT. V dropped 2 bases and J dropped 4; count of bases not matched to a gene: 8. CDR3 length: 16 amino acids. CDR3 nucleotides: TGTGCCAGCAGTGAAAGGACAGGATGGCGAAATCAGCCCCAGCATTTT. It codes for CASSERTGWRNQPQHF.

The chain links TRBV7-2 to TRBJ2-5, with D possibly matching TRBD1 (5 bases). CDR1 SGHTA and CDR2 FQGNSA come from the germline V gene. There are 13 residues in the CDR3. Deletions cut 5 bases from V and 1 base from J, with 8 bases between. CDR3 amino acids: CASSDSFQETQYF. In DNA form, the CDR3 reads TGTGCCAGCAGCGACAGCTTCCAAGAGACCCAGTACTTC. The variable domain in full, with the rest retrieved from reference TRBV7-2 and TRBJ2-5, is GAGVSQSPSNKVTEKGKDVELRCDPISGHTALYWYRQSLGQGLEFLIYFQGNSAPDKSGLPSDRFSAERTGGSVSTLTIQRTQQEDSAVYLCASSDSFQETQYFGPGTRLLVL.